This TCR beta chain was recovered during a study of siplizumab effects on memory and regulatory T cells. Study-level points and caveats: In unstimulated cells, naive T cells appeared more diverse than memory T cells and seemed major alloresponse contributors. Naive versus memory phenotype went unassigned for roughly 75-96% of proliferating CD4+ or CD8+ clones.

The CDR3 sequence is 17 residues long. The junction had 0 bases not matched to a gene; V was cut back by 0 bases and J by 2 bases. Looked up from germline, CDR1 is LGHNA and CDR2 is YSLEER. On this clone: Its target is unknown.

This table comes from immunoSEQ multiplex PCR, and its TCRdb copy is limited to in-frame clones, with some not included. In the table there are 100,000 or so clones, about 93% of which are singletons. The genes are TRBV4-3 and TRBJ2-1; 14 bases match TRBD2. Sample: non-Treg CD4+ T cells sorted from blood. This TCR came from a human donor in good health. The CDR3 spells CASSQEGLAGAYNEQFF. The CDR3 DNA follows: TGCGCCAGCAGCCAAGAGGGACTAGCGGGGGCCTACAATGAGCAGTTCTTC.